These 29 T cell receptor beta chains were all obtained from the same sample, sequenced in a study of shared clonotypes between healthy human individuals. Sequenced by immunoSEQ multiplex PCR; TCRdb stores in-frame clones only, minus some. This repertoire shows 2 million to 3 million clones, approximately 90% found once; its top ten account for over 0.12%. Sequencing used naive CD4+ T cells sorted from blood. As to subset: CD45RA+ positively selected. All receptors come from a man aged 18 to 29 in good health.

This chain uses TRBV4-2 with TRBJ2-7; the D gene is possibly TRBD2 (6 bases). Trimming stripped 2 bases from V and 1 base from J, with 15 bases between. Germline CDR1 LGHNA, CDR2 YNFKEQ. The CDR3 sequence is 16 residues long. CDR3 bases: TGTGCCAGCAGCCAACCCACGGGACGGGGGTCCTACGAGCAGTACTTC. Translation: CASSQPTGRGSYEQYF.

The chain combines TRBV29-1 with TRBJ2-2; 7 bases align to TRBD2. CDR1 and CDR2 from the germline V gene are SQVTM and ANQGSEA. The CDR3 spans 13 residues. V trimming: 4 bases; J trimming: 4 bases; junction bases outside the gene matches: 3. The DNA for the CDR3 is TGCAGCGTTGTACTAGCGCGCACCGGGGAGCTGTTTTTT. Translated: CSVVLARTGELFF.

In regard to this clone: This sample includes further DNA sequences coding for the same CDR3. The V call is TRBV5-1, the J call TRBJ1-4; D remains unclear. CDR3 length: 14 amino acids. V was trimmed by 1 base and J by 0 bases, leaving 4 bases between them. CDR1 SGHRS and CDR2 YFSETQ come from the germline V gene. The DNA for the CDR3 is TGCGCCAGCAGCTTGACATCAACTAATGAAAAACTGTTTTTT. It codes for CASSLTSTNEKLFF. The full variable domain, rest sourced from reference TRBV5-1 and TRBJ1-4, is KAGVTQTPRYLIKTRGQQVTLSCSPISGHRSVSWYQQTPGQGLQFLFEYFSETQRNKGNFPGRFSGRQFSNSRSEMNVSTLELGDSALYLCASSLTSTNEKLFFGSGTQLSVL.

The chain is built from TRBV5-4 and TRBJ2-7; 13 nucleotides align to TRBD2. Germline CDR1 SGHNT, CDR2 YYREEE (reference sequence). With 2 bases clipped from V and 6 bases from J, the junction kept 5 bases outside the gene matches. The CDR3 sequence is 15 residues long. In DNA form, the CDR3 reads TGTGCCAGCAGCTTTGGACTAGCGGGAGTTGGCGAGCAGTACTTC. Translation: CASSFGLAGVGEQYF.

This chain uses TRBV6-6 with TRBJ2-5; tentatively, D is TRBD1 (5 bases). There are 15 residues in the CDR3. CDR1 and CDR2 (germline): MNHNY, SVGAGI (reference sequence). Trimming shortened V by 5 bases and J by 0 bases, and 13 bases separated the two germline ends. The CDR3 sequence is CASSLQGGDQETQYF. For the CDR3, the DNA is TGTGCCAGCAGTCTCCAGGGTGGGGACCAAGAGACCCAGTACTTC.

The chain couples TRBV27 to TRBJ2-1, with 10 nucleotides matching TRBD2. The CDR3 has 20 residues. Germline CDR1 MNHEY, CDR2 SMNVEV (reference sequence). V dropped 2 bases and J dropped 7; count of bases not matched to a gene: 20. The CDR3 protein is CASSLDAAAASGSVSNEQFF. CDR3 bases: TGTGCCAGCAGTTTAGACGCCGCTGCGGCTAGCGGGAGTGTTAGTAATGAGCAGTTCTTC.

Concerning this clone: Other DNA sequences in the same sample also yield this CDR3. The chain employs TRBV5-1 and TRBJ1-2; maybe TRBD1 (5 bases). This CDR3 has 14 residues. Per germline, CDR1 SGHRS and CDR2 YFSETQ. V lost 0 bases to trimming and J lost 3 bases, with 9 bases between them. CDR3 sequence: CASSLDQGYYGYTF. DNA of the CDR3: TGCGCCAGCAGCTTGGATCAGGGTTACTATGGCTACACCTTC.

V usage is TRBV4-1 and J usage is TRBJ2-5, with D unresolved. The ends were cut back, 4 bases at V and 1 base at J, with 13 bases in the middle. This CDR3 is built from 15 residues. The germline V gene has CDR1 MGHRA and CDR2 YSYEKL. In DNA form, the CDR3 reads TGCGCCAGCAGCCTAGGAGATCAAATCCAAGAGACCCAGTACTTC. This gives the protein CASSLGDQIQETQYF.

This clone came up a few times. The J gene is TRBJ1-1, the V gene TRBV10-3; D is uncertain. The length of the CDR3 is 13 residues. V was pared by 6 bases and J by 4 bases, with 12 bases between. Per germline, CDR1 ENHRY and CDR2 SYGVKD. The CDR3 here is CAIRTHVGTEAFF. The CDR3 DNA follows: TGTGCCATCAGAACCCATGTTGGCACTGAAGCTTTCTTT.

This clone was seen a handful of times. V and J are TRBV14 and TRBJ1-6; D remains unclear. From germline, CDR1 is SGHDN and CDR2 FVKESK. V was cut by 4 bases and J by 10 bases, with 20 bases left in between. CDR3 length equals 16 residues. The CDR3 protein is CASSLGPSGRESPLHF. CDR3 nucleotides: TGTGCCAGCAGCCTAGGTCCGAGCGGTAGGGAGTCACCCCTCCACTTT.

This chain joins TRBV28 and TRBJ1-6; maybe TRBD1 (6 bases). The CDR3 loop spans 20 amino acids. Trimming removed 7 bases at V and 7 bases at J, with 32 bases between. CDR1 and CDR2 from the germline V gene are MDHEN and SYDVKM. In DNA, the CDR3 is TGTGCCAGCACCCCACCTATTACGGGGGCAGGAAGGATTGTCAATTCACCCCTCCACTTT. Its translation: CASTPPITGAGRIVNSPLHF.

The DNA of the CDR3 is TGTGCCACCTATACAACGACATTCTCTGGAAACACCATATATTTT. Its protein is CATYTTTFSGNTIYF. The rearrangement joins TRBV6-1 to TRBJ1-3; D unclear. V lost 10 bases to trimming and J lost 0 bases, with 16 bases between them. The CDR3 covers 15 residues. CDR1 is MNHNS, CDR2 SASEGT, per germline.

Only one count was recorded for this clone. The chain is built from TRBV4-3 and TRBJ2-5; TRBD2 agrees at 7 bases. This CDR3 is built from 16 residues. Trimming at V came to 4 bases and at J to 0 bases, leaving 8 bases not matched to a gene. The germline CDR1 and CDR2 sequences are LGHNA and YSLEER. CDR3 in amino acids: CASSRGRGFDQETQYF. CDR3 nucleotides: TGCGCCAGCAGCCGTGGGAGGGGATTCGACCAAGAGACCCAGTACTTC.

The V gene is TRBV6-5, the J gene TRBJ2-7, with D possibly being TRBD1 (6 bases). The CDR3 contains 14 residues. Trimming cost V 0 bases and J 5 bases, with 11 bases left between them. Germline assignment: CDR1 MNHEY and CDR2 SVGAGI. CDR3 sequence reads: CASSYSGRGDEQYF. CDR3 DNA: TGTGCCAGCAGTTACTCCGGCAGGGGAGACGAGCAGTACTTC.

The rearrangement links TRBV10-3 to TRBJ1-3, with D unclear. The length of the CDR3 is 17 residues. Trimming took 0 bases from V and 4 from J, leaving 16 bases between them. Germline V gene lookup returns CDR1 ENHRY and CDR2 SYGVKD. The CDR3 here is CAISESWDPYFGNTIYF. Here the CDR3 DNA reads TGTGCCATCAGTGAGTCATGGGATCCCTATTTCGGAAACACCATATATTTT.

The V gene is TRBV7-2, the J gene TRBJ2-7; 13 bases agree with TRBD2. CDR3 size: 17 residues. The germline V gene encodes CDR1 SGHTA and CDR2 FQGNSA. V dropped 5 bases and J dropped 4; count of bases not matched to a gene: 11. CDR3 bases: TGTGCCAGCAGCGCCGGGACTAGCGGGGTGAAGAAGTACGAGCAGTACTTC. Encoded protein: CASSAGTSGVKKYEQYF.

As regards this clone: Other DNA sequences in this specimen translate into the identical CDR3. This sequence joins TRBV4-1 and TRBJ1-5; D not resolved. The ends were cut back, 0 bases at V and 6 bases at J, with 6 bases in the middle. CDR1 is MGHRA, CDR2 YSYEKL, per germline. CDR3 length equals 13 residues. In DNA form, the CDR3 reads TGCGCCAGCAGCCAAGATAGGGTTCAGCCCCAGCATTTT. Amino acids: CASSQDRVQPQHF.

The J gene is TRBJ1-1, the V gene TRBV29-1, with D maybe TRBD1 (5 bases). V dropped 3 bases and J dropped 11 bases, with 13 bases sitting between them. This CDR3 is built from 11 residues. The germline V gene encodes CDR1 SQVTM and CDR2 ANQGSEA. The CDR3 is CSVERGREAFF. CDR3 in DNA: TGCAGCGTTGAGAGGGGACGTGAGGCTTTCTTT.

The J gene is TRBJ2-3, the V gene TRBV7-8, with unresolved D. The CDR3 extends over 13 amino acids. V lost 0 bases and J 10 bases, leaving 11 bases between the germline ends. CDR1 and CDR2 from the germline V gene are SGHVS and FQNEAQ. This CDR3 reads CASSLADQTPQYF. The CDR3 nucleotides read TGTGCCAGCAGCTTAGCGGATCAAACTCCGCAGTATTTT.

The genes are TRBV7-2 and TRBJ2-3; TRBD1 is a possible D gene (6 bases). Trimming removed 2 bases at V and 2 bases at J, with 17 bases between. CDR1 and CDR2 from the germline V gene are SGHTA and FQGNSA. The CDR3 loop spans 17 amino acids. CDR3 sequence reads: CASSLRGSLTITDTQYF. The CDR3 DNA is TGTGCCAGCAGCTTAAGGGGGAGCCTTACTATCACAGATACGCAGTATTTT.

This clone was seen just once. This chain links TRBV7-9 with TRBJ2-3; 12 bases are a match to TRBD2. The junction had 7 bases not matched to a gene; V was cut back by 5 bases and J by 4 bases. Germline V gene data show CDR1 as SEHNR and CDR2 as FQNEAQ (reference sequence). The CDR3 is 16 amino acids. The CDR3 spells CASSLRLAGVADTQYF. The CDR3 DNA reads TGTGCCAGCAGCCTGAGACTAGCGGGAGTGGCAGATACGCAGTATTTT.

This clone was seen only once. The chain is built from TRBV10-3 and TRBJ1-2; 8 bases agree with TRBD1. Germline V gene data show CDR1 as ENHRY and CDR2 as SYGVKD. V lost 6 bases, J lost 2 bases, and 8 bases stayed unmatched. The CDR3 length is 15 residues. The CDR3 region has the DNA TGTGCCATCAGGAGGACAGGGAATGAAAACTATGGCTACACCTTC. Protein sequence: CAIRRTGNENYGYTF.

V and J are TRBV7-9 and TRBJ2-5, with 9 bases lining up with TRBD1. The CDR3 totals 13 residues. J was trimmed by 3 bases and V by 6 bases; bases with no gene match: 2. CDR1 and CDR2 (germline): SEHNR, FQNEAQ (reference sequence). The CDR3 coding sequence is TGTGCCAGCAGTTGGGACAGGGAAGAGACCCAGTACTTC. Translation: CASSWDREETQYF.

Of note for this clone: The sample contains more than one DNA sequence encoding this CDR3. The CDR3 reads CASSLDRGTYNEQFF. CDR3 nucleotides: TGTGCCAGCAGCTTAGACAGGGGAACGTACAATGAGCAGTTCTTC. The V and J genes are TRBV11-2 and TRBJ2-1, with D tentatively TRBD1 (6 bases). Germline CDR1 SGHAT, CDR2 FQNNGV. The CDR3 spans 15 residues. Deletions cut 0 bases from V and 4 bases from J, with 10 bases between. Full variable domain (missing parts from reference TRBV11-2 and TRBJ2-1): EAGVAQSPRYKIIEKRQSVAFWCNPISGHATLYWYQQILGQGPKLLIQFQNNGVVDDSQLPKDRFSAERLKGVDSTLKIQPAKLEDSAVYLCASSLDRGTYNEQFFGPGTRLTVL.

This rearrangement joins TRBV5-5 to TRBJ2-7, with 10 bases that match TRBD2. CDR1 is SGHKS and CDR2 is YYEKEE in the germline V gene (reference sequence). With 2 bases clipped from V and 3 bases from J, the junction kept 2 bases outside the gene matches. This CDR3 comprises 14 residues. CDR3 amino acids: CASSFSGGFYEQYF. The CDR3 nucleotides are TGTGCCAGCAGCTTTAGCGGGGGGTTCTACGAGCAGTACTTC.

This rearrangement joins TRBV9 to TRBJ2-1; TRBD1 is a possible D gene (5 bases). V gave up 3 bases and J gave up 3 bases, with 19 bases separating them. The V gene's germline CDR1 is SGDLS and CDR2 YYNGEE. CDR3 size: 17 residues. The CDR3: CASSAPVDGQGYNEQFF. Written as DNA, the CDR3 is TGTGCCAGCAGCGCACCTGTTGACGGGCAGGGCTACAATGAGCAGTTCTTC.

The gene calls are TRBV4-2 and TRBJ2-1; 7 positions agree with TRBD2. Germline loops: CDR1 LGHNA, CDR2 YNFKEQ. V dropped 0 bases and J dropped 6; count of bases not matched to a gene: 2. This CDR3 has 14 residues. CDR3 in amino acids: CASSQDLAVNEQFF. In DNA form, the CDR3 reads TGTGCCAGCAGCCAAGACCTAGCGGTCAATGAGCAGTTCTTC.

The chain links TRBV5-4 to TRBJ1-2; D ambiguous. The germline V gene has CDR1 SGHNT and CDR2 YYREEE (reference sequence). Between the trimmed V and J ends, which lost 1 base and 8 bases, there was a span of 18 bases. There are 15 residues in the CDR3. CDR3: CASSLISPGLDGYTF. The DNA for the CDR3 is TGTGCCAGCAGCTTGATATCGCCAGGCCTGGACGGCTACACCTTC.

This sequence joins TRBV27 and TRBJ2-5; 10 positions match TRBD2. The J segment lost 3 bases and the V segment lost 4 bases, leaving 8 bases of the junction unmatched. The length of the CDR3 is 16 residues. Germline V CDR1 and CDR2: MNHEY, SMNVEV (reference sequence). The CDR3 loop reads CASSSAGTSEKETQYF. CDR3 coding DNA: TGTGCCAGCAGTTCCGCCGGGACTAGCGAAAAAGAGACCCAGTACTTC.